These 4 T cell receptor beta chains were sequenced from one sample in a study of CD4 T cells in relation to SARS-CoV-2 and coronaviruses. What these receptors recognize is not known. Sequencing was performed with immunoSEQ multiplex PCR; in TCRdb, only in-frame clones are kept and a portion is missing. Of roughly 17,000 clones listed, approximately 80% were seen once; the top ten hold 27%. The unexposed donors gave CD4+ T cells in about 2011-2019, prior to COVID-19. CD4+ T cells were isolated from the cells after nine to eleven days of culture. The sequenced material came from CD4+ T cells from PBMCs, cultured in vitro. The receptor source for this set is a human donor in good health.

This clone was recorded once. V is TRBV5-8 and J is TRBJ2-4; D assignment may be TRBD1 or TRBD2 (5 bases each). This CDR3 is built from 15 residues. The V gene's germline CDR1 is SGHTS and CDR2 YDEGEE. V was pared by 0 bases and J by 9 bases, with 16 bases between. As DNA, the CDR3 is TGTGCCAGCAGCTTGGGCCGGGACCACGGGGCCATTCAGTACTTC. It translates to CASSLGRDHGAIQYF.

This chain connects TRBV30 to TRBJ2-3; TRBD2 matches at 7 bases. The CDR3 runs 14 residues. From germline, CDR1 is GTSNPN and CDR2 SVGIG (reference sequence). The ends lost 5 bases at V and 1 base at J; junction bases unmatched: 6. CDR3 in DNA: TGTGCCTGGGGGAGGGCCTTTGGCACAGATACGCAGTATTTT. This sequence encodes CAWGRAFGTDTQYF.

This clone was seen a handful of times. The chain uses TRBV18 and TRBJ1-2; perhaps TRBD1 as D (6 bases). The CDR3 has 16 residues. V lost 3 bases, J lost 5 bases, and 19 bases lay in between. CDR1 and CDR2 (germline): KGHSH, LQKENI. CDR3 nucleotide sequence: TGTGCCAGCTCACCGCAAGCCTCGAAACAGGGATATGGCTACACCTTC. Translating it yields CASSPQASKQGYGYTF.

The V call is TRBV6-5, the J call TRBJ2-7; D is possibly TRBD2 (5 bases). V gave up 5 bases and J gave up 8 bases, with 16 bases separating them. The CDR3 contains 13 residues. CDR1 is MNHEY, CDR2 SVGAGI, per germline. The CDR3 sequence: CASSIEGVRQQYF. For the CDR3, the DNA is TGTGCCAGCAGTATCGAGGGAGTACGACAGCAGTACTTC.